This T cell receptor (beta chain) was found in a study of shared clonotypes between healthy human individuals. Data came from immunoSEQ multiplex PCR; TCRdb stores just in-frame clones and leaves some out. The repertoire holds around 700,000 clones, with under 95% as singletons. Deletions cut 0 bases from V and 4 bases from J, with 10 bases between. CDR1 and CDR2 from the germline V gene are LGHNT and FRNRAP. The CDR3 is 16 residues long. Terminally differentiated effector memory CD45RA+ cells were excluded by CCR7 positive selection of CD45RO-negative cells. Sequenced sample: naive CD8+ T cells sorted from blood. The TCR originated in a man aged 25-40 years in good health. The chain employs TRBV12-5 and TRBJ2-6; D unresolved. CDR3 sequence reads: CASGLVPLSGANVLTF. In DNA, the CDR3 is TGTGCTAGTGGTTTGGTGCCTCTATCAGGGGCCAACGTCCTGACTTTC.